This is a list of T cell receptor beta chains from one sample in a study of blood T cells in healthy people across ages. TCRdb independently ran MiXCR on the 5' RACE reads; one entry per CDR3 protein. The table shows some 1,000,000 distinct CDR3 sequences, with 20% to 25% occurring only once. These same data were also listed under a study on T cells of mothers and their children.

The specimen was blood. Receptors were obtained from a girl aged 2 to 9 in good health. The CDR3 runs from the conserved cysteine through the conserved F or W. Fields, in order: V gene, J gene, D gene, clone size, CDR3 DNA, CDR3 protein. A D gene is named only where the DNA matches it firmly. Where a row states a size, it is once, few, many or the class of an expanded clone; other rows omit it.

TRBV6-5	TRBJ1-5	NA	few	TGTGCCAGCAGTTACCGGCCCCCTTTTAATCAGCCCCAGCATTTT	CASSYRPPFNQPQHF
TRBV28	TRBJ2-5	NA	few	TGTGCCGTAAGACGAGGGTCATCGGGGACCCAGTACTTC	CAVRRGSSGTQYF
TRBV6-5	TRBJ2-5	NA	many	TGTGCCAGCAGTCCCCTACGGGGGAGCGAGACCCAGTACTTC	CASSPLRGSETQYF
TRBV11-2	TRBJ2-1	NA	few	TGTGCCAGCAGCTTAAATAGGGAAAATGAGCAGTTCTTC	CASSLNRENEQFF
TRBV6-2/TRBV6-3	TRBJ2-1	NA	NA	TGTGCCAGCGATTCCGGGACATCCTACAATGAGCAGTTCTTC	CASDSGTSYNEQFF
TRBV9	TRBJ2-1	NA	NA	TGTGCCAGCAGCGTAGGGGTCGTGGATACCAATGAGCAGTTCTTC	CASSVGVVDTNEQFF
TRBV4-3	TRBJ1-2	TRBD1	few	TGCGCCAGCAGCCAGTTTAGTTCCGGGACAGGGGCGTACTATGGCTACACCTTC	CASSQFSSGTGAYYGYTF
TRBV7-2	TRBJ2-2	NA	NA	TGCGCCAGCAGCCCGACACCCCAGGGTTATTTCGCCGGGGAGCTGTTTTTT	CASSPTPQGYFAGELFF
TRBV28	TRBJ2-7	NA	few	TGTGCCAGCACCAAGGAGGGGGCAGCCCCCTACGAGCAGTACTTC	CASTKEGAAPYEQYF
TRBV2	TRBJ2-6	NA	NA	TGTGCCAGCAGTGAAAGAAGGGCTGGGGCCAACGTCCTGACTTTC	CASSERRAGANVLTF
TRBV9	TRBJ2-1	NA	NA	TGTGCCAGCGCAAATACTCAGGCGTACTCCTACAATGAGCAGTTCTTC	CASANTQAYSYNEQFF
TRBV20-1	TRBJ1-6	NA	NA	TGCAGTGCTAGTTTTGCGGACACCCCGGGATCACCCCTCCACTTT	CSASFADTPGSPLHF
TRBV6-6	TRBJ1-2	NA	few	TGTGCCAGCAGTCCACAGCTTACTTATGGCTACACCTTC	CASSPQLTYGYTF
TRBV28	TRBJ2-7	TRBD1	few	TGTGCCAGCAGTTTAGATGTAGGACAGGGTCCCAACGAGCAGTACTTC	CASSLDVGQGPNEQYF
TRBV28	TRBJ1-2	NA	many	TGTGCCAGCAGTCGACAAGGTTATGGCTACACCTTC	CASSRQGYGYTF
TRBV11-2	TRBJ2-5	NA	NA	TGTGCCAGCACCCGACCGGGGTTAGAGACCCAGTACTTC	CASTRPGLETQYF
TRBV5-1	TRBJ2-7	TRBD2	few	TGCGCCAGCAGCCCGATACTAGCGGGAGGTGTCGAGCAGTACTTC	CASSPILAGGVEQYF
TRBV10-3	TRBJ1-6	NA	few	TGTGCCATCAGTCTTACCGACAGCAGCTCCTATAATTCACCCCTCCACTTT	CAISLTDSSSYNSPLHF
TRBV7-2	TRBJ2-5	TRBD2	few	TGTGCCAGCAGCTTATATATCGGCGGGGGTCAGGAGACCCAGTACTTC	CASSLYIGGGQETQYF
TRBV7-8	TRBJ2-7	TRBD2	NA	TGTGCCAGCAGCTTAGGCGGGACAGCACTAGCGGGAGGGCCCTACGAGCAGTACTTC	CASSLGGTALAGGPYEQYF
TRBV4-2	TRBJ2-2	TRBD2	few	TGTGCCAGCAGCCTCAACATAGCGGGGCGTAACACCGGGGAGCTGTTTTTT	CASSLNIAGRNTGELFF
TRBV28	TRBJ2-7	TRBD1	NA	TGTGCCAGCAGTCCGAGAGGGACAGGGACCTACGAGCAGTACTTC	CASSPRGTGTYEQYF
TRBV4-3	TRBJ2-3	NA	NA	TGCGCCAGCAGCCATCAGGAGGAAGATACGCAGTATTTT	CASSHQEEDTQYF
TRBV11-3	TRBJ2-7	NA	NA	TGTGCCAGCAACAGGGCTGGAGAAGAGCAGTACTTC	CASNRAGEEQYF
TRBV29-1	TRBJ1-2	TRBD1	few	TGCAGCGCCGGACGACGGGACAGGGGGGGCTACACCTTC	CSAGRRDRGGYTF
TRBV24-1	TRBJ1-1	NA	NA	TGTGCCACCAGGGTGCAGGGAGGTGAAGCTTTCTTT	CATRVQGGEAFF
TRBV2	TRBJ1-4	NA	NA	TGTGCCAGCAGTGATATCCCCAGTGAAAAACTGTTTTTT	CASSDIPSEKLFF
TRBV24-1	TRBJ2-1	NA	few	TGTGCCACCAGTGATTTTGTCCTCCCTACGGATGAGCAGTTCTTC	CATSDFVLPTDEQFF
TRBV5-1	TRBJ2-2	TRBD1	NA	TGCGCCAGCAGCACAGGGGGACAGAACACCGGGGAGCTGTTTTTT	CASSTGGQNTGELFF
TRBV27	TRBJ2-7	TRBD1	NA	TGTGCCAGCAGTTCTGAGACAGGGTCCTGGGAGCAGTACTTC	CASSSETGSWEQYF
TRBV29-1	TRBJ1-1	NA	few	TGCAGCGCTTACAGGGATAAAGCTTTCTTT	CSAYRDKAFF
TRBV20-1	TRBJ1-2	TRBD1	few	TGCAGTGCATCTGAGGGGACAGTAGCATCTAATCGCGGCTACACCTTC	CSASEGTVASNRGYTF
TRBV6-5	TRBJ1-2	NA	NA	TGTGCCAGCAGTTACTCGAAAGGGATCGGCTACACCTTC	CASSYSKGIGYTF
TRBV19	TRBJ2-3	NA	NA	TGTGCCAGTAGTATCCGGGGGCCTAGCACAGATACGCAGTATTTT	CASSIRGPSTDTQYF
TRBV6-2/TRBV6-3	TRBJ1-2	NA	NA	TGTGCCAGCAGTCCGACCAACTCAGGGCTTGGCTACACCTTC	CASSPTNSGLGYTF
TRBV5-1	TRBJ2-5	NA	NA	TGCGCCAGCAGCTTGGAAGGGCAGAACCGCGAGACCCAGTACTTC	CASSLEGQNRETQYF
TRBV29-1	TRBJ1-1	NA	few	TGCAGCGTTGTTGGGGACCTTAGCCGGGACACTGAAGCTTTCTTT	CSVVGDLSRDTEAFF
TRBV20-1	TRBJ1-1	TRBD1	NA	TGCAGTGCTAGAGATCCACGACAGGGTTTGAACACTGAAGCTTTCTTT	CSARDPRQGLNTEAFF
TRBV5-1	TRBJ1-2	NA	few	TGCGCCAGCAGCTTGGACGGGGGTTCGGATTACTATGGCTACACCTTC	CASSLDGGSDYYGYTF
TRBV2	TRBJ2-7	NA	NA	TGTGCCAACCAGAGCCTAGCATCCGAGCAGTACTTC	CANQSLASEQYF
TRBV7-2	TRBJ2-1	TRBD1	NA	TGTGCCGGCAGCTTAGGCAGGGGGAATGAGCAGTTCTTC	CAGSLGRGNEQFF
TRBV29-1	TRBJ2-3	NA	few	TGCAGCGTTGAGGACAGTGAGAAAGGGACAGATACGCAGTATTTT	CSVEDSEKGTDTQYF